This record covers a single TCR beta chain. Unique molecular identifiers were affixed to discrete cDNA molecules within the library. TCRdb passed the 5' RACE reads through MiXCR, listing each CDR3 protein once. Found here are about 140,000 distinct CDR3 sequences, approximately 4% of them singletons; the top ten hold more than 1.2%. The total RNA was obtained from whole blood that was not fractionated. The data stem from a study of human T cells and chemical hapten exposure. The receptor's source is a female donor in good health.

CDR3 region: CASREVGGYEQYF. The DNA for the CDR3 is TGTGCCAGCAGGGAGGTAGGTGGGTACGAGCAGTACTTC. The chain carries TRBV6-1 and TRBJ2-7; tentatively, D is TRBD2 (5 bases). The length of the CDR3 is 13 residues. Germline V lookup: CDR1 MNHNS, CDR2 SASEGT. V was pared by 6 bases and J by 4 bases, with 13 bases between.